This T cell receptor (beta chain) appears in the sequencing data of a study of shared clonotypes between healthy human individuals. Broader study findings: Specimens sampled were limited to blood, with tissue repertoires likely differing. Rarefaction revealed incomplete sorted-subset sequencing despite large depth.

Every donor, a Caucasian adult, lived in Nashville, Tennessee. The J segment lost 10 bases and the V segment lost 0 bases, leaving 2 bases of the junction unmatched. Germline loops: CDR1 SGHNT, CDR2 YENEEA. The CDR3 consists of 14 residues. Points on this clone: The target antigen is unknown.

Each sorted subset replicate got 200 ng genomic DNA, around 29,000 genomes. The assay was immunoSEQ multiplex PCR, and TCRdb's table has in-frame clones only and misses some. Among approximately 500,000 clones, 90% to 97% were seen once, and the ten largest hold less than 0.06%. This clonotype was obtained from a young woman in good health. Sequenced sample: naive CD4+ T cells sorted from blood. Subset given: CD45RA+ positively selected. V usage is TRBV11-3 and J usage is TRBJ2-1; 11 bases fit TRBD2. The DNA for the CDR3 is TGTGCCAGCAGCTTAGACCGACTAGCGGGAGAGCAGTTCTTC. Encoded protein: CASSLDRLAGEQFF.